This T cell receptor (beta chain) was sequenced for a study of cytomegalovirus exposure and HLA in healthy donors (dated by TCRdb to between 2016 and 2019). Study-level background: An earlier analysis of several hundred of the donors reported roughly 300 Gb of sequence data and approximately 120 million unique TCR beta sequences obtained from approximately 180 million T cells. A later genetic analysis took genome-wide SNP genotypes for about 55% of the 666 donors and used that subset as a discovery cohort. Donor age, sex, ethnicity and CMV serostatus were compiled alongside the repertoire data. The study used immunosequencing to profile the T cell repertoires of several hundred subjects and linked those repertoires to cytomegalovirus serostatus. Both class I and class II loci were covered by HLA typing, at four-digit resolution. Because of strong linkage in the cohort, roughly five DR-DQ haplotypes were treated as single units for association and clustering. Of the 398 genotyped donors, approximately 80% fell in the genetic ancestry cluster associated with self-reported Caucasian donors. Typing coverage varied by locus: roughly 629-630 donors for A, B, C, DRB1 and DQB1; roughly 560 for DQA1; more than 600 for DPA1; under 490 for DPB1. In addition to the first cohort of roughly 670 subjects, a separate validation cohort of approximately 130 different subjects was used. Across 398 genotyped donors of the cohort, an average of roughly 250,000 unique TCR beta nucleotide sequences per donor were sequenced, and approximately 19% of those sequences were non-productive. Rather than drawing on any new phenotypic data, the later analysis identified candidate immune exposures from TCR beta sequences and the way those sequences occurred across donors. High-throughput TCR immunosequencing, statistical association of individual TCRs with disease status, and machine learning were combined to predict cytomegalovirus infection status. Every discovery cohort repertoire had been produced on one sequencing platform. To decide whether each TCR beta V gene segment behaved as functional or pseudogenic, an earlier analysis of some 600 of the donors relied on high-throughput TCR beta sequencing. The study aimed to test whether signatures of past pathogen exposure could be identified by cataloging public T cell receptors. Around 300 gigabases of sequencing data and 78 million or so unique TCR sequences were included in an early release covering under 650 HLA-typed donors. In a later analysis, previously published TCR beta repertoires from 666 donors were re-analyzed and high-resolution HLA genotyping was added so that TCR occurrence patterns could be studied. The research as a whole found: Correlated functional status among segregating V segments might reflect linkage disequilibrium, but an unknown experimental factor could not be ruled out. According to a later analysis, parvovirus B19, influenza, CMV and Epstein-Barr virus appeared linked to several top co-occurrence clusters. When HLA alleles, especially DR and DQ, strongly co-occurred, TCR associations were difficult to assign to individual alleles. The sequencing pipeline was judged likely to have produced a cluster of highly shared sequence variants as a technical artifact. A further reported finding was that TCR beta sequences accurately predicted the HLA-A and HLA-B alleles for most subjects in the first cohort. A later analysis found that HLA-associated TCR beta chains were more clonally expanded and had lower generation probabilities than equally common non-associated chains. At a false discovery rate of 0.05, a later analysis linked some 17,000 TCR beta sequences to specific HLA alleles. Most TCR sequences were observed very rarely across donors, whereas some public TCRs were present in many individuals. According to a later genetic analysis, donors in an Asian-associated ancestry cluster had fewer N-insertions in productive TCRs than the approximately 650-donor mean. The presence/absence analyses assumed that sequencing depth was roughly uniform across donors, and that assumption may not be true. According to a later analysis, most CMV-associated TCR beta chains appeared to be HLA-restricted, and the HLA associations seemed to be driven largely by CMV exposure. In an earlier analysis of around 500 of the donors, most TCR beta V segments appeared in productive rearrangements about 87% or about 30% of the time, broadly matching IMGT annotations. Cytomegalovirus status was reported to be diagnosed by the classifier with high specificity and sensitivity in both the original and validation cohorts. A later analysis found that TCR association rates varied across HLA loci, with DRB1 alleles showing the most associated TCRs and HLA-C alleles the fewest. Because counts were too low, approximately 18 rarely observed V segments, including chromosome 9 orphons, were excluded from the earlier analysis of several hundred of the donors. Because the 87-base-pair reads could not distinguish some IMGT-functional V segments, including TRBV6-2 and TRBV6-3, those segments were excluded. Because HLA typing was missing for some donors at each locus, association tests included only the typed subset. The authors suggested that the approach could potentially be generalized to other disease states and immunological phenotypes. In vitro tests confirmed that a few of the cytomegalovirus-associated TCR beta chains recognize cytomegalovirus antigens. Immune exposure information for the cohort was limited to CMV serostatus. This cohort had only TCR beta chains sequenced, and the lack of alpha or paired-chain data limited which features could be detected. A later genetic analysis associated a missense DCLRE1C variant with V-gene and J-gene trimming of TCR beta chains, and an independent cohort replicated the association. The study listed approximately 160 TCR beta chains as associated with cytomegalovirus.

Trimming at the junction amounts to 1 base on V and 3 bases on J, and the germline ends lie 22 bases apart. The CDR3 sequence holds 19 residues, the cysteine and phenylalanine included. Only the CDR3 DNA stays, 57 bases, in frame from base 1. Per the germline V gene (reference sequence), LNHDA is the CDR1 and SQIVND is the CDR2. The cohort comprised 550 to 700 healthy bone marrow donors. At the time of sampling, all cohort members were nominally healthy, though unrecorded immune exposures were likely present. The donor was CMV seropositive and belonged to the group of about 290 seropositive cohort members. Every donor gave a peripheral blood sample, and the peripheral blood mononuclear cells from that sample were used for TCR beta sequencing. The Qiagen DNeasy Blood Extraction Kit was used to extract genomic DNA from the blood cell samples. About this clone: Its antigen is unknown. Base qualities are not recorded, but no much larger clone differs from it by a single base.

The library was prepared using the immunoSEQ multiplex PCR assay. For the multiplex PCR, a mixture combining 60 forward primers for TCR Vbeta segments and 13 reverse primers for TCR Jbeta segments was used. The CDR3 region of rearranged TCR beta genes was amplified from genomic DNA with a multiplex PCR assay. The amplified TCR beta libraries were sequenced on the Illumina HiSeq System as 87-base-pair reads. The paper's processing steps were these. A later analysis counted approximately 74 million unique TCR beta chains across the 550 to 750 repertoires, and some 11 million of these chains were shared by at least two donors. A nearest-neighbor algorithm error-corrected the raw reads and collapsed the reads into unique sequences, merging closely related sequences to remove PCR and sequencing errors. V, D and J gene segments were assigned by aligning CDR3 sequences to IMGT reference sequences. For a sequence to be retained, a match of at least six nucleotides to both a V gene segment and a J gene segment was required. Rearrangements were called productive when the CDR3 lacked stop codons and stayed in frame with V and J; all others were non-productive. Following IMGT convention, CDR3 was defined as the stretch from the second conserved V-encoded cysteine up to the conserved J-encoded phenylalanine. Sequences without an unambiguous match to a single V gene segment were excluded from the earlier analysis of several hundred of the donors. An earlier analysis of just under 600 of the donors called V segments functional above 56.7% productive rearrangements and segregating when the between-donor standard deviation exceeded 5%. A statistical classification framework was developed to diagnose cytomegalovirus status using the catalog of TCR beta chain sequences. A later analysis assigned V and J genes by comparing TCR nucleotide sequences with IMGT/GENE-DB human TR gene sequences. Using the TCRdist pipeline, a later analysis assigned CDR3 sequences along with most-parsimonious VDJ recombination scenarios. In a later analysis, each TCR beta chain was defined by its CDR3 amino acid sequence together with its V-gene family, and reads lacking a unique V-gene family were excluded. As a way to deal with suspected cross-contamination and a sequencing artifact, a later analysis dropped 640 or so nucleotide sequences that were highly shared and had low generation probability. In a later analysis, a clonal expansion index for each public chain was calculated from normalized within-repertoire ranks of inferred template counts. In a later analysis, generation probabilities were computed with a VDJ recombination model fitted to out-of-frame rearrangements, and the resulting probabilities were checked against IGoR. Hypergeometric tests were used in a later analysis to score TCR-TCR, TCR-HLA and TCR-CMV co-occurrence, with a repertoire-size bias correction applied to the TCR pairs. In a later analysis, false discovery rates were estimated by permuting HLA or CMV assignments 20 times. In a later analysis, co-occurring TCRs were grouped using DBSCAN, with TCRdist sequence similarity added in when clustering inside HLA-allele-positive subsets. Co-occurrence clustering excluded repertoires with fewer than 30,000 or more than 120,000 public chains, plus five with anomalous nucleotide sharing. Held by TCRdb, this immuneACCESS table contains in-frame sequences only and omits some clones. Under half of the omission traces to an unresolved V gene where checked; the cause of the rest is unknown. V, J and clone size were drawn from that table, and D and trimming were deduced from the DNA. In all, the sample holds 50,000 to 65,000 clones, and around 72% of those were seen once. Roughly half of the sample is in the top ten clones.

The TCR was taken from a man aged 45 to 65 in good health and CMV-seropositive. Sequenced material: PBMCs. The chain is assembled from TRBV19 and TRBJ1-5; the D gene remains uncertain. CDR3 protein: CASSIGRLELRVANQPQHF. At the DNA level, the sequence is TGTGCCAGTAGTATAGGGAGGTTGGAGTTGAGGGTTGCCAATCAGCCCCAGCATTTT.